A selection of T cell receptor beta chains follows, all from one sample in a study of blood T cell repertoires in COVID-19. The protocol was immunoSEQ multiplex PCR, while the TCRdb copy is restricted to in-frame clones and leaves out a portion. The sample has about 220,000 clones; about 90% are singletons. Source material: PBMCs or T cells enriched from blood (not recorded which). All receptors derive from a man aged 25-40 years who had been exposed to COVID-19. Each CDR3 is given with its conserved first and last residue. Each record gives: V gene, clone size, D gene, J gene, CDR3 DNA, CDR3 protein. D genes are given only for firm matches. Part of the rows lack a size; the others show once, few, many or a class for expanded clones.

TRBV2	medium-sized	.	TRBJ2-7	TGTGCCAGCAGTGAATTCGCCGACCGGGACACCACCTACGAGCAGTACTTC	CASSEFADRDTTYEQYF
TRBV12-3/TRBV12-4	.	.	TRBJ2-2	TGTGCCGGCCGCACCGGGGAGCTGTTTTTT	CAGRTGELFF
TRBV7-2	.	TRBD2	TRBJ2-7	TGTGCCAGCAGCTTAGGACTAGCGGGGGCCGGGCGCGAGCAGTACTTC	CASSLGLAGAGREQYF
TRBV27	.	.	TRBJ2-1	TGTGCCAGCAGTTTATTCGGGGGTTATAGAGAGCAGTTCTTC	CASSLFGGYREQFF
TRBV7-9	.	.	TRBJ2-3	TGTGCCAGCAGCTTACAGGTGGCAGATACGCAGTATTTT	CASSLQVADTQYF
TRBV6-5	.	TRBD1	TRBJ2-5	TGTGCCAGCAGCAGACCGGGACAGGGGTTGGAGACCCAGTACTTC	CASSRPGQGLETQYF
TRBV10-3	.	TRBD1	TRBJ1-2	TGTGCCATCAGACAAGACAGGGGGCAAGGAGGCTACACCTTC	CAIRQDRGQGGYTF
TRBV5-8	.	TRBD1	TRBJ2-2	TGTGCCAGCAGCAGGACAGGGGGCGTCACCGGGGAGCTGTTTTTT	CASSRTGGVTGELFF
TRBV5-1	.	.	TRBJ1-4	TGCGCCAGCAGCGAATTGGGCGGGGTGTCTAATGAAAAACTGTTTTTT	CASSELGGVSNEKLFF
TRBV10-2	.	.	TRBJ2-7	TGCGCCAGCAGAAGGGACTTGTCGGCCTACGAGCAGTACTTC	CASRRDLSAYEQYF
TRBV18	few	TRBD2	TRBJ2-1	TGTGCCAGCTCGCCTATCATTGCAGGACGGGAGGCCGGCAGGAAGCAGTTCTTC	CASSPIIAGREAGRKQFF
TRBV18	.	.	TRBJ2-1	TGTGCCAGCTCACCCCGCCCCACCGAGGGGGTGCAGTTCTTC	CASSPRPTEGVQFF
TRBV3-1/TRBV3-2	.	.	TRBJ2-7	TGTGCCAGCAGTCCTGGGCTCGGCTACGAGCAGTACTTC	CASSPGLGYEQYF
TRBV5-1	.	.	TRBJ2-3	TGCGCCAGCAGCTTGGGGGGGCACACTAGCACAGATACGCAGTATTTT	CASSLGGHTSTDTQYF
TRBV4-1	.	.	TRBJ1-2	TGCGCCAGCAGCCAAGATCTAAACTATGGCTACACCTTC	CASSQDLNYGYTF
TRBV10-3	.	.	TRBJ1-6	TGTGCCATCAGGGGACTTAATTCACCCCTCCACTTT	CAIRGLNSPLHF
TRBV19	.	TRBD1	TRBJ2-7	TGTGCCAGTAGTAAACAGGGGAGAGGCTACGAGCAGTACTTC	CASSKQGRGYEQYF
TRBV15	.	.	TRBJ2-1	TGTGCCACCAGCAAACCAGGGAACAATGAGCAGTTCTTC	CATSKPGNNEQFF
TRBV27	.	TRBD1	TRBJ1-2	TGTGCCAGCAGTTTGACAGGGTGGAGGTATGGCTACACCTTC	CASSLTGWRYGYTF
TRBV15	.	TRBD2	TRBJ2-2	TGTGCCACCAGCAGAGGACTAGCTCTGGGGGAGCTGTTTTTT	CATSRGLALGELFF
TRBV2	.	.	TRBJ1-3	TGTGCCAGCAGGGCCCGAGGAAGCTCTGGAAACACCATATATTTT	CASRARGSSGNTIYF
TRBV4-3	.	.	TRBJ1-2	TGCGCCAGATGTGGGCCCCCCCGGCGCTATGGCTACACCTTC	CARCGPPRRYGYTF
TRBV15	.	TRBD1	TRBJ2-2	TGTGCCACCAGCAAAACCGGGACAGGACGCACCGGGGAGCTGTTTTTT	CATSKTGTGRTGELFF
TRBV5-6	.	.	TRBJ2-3	TGTGCCAGCAGCTTGGGCAGATTCACAGATACGCAGTATTTT	CASSLGRFTDTQYF
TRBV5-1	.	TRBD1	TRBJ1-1	TGCGCCAGCAGCTTACAAGGGACAGGCACTGAAGCTTTCTTT	CASSLQGTGTEAFF
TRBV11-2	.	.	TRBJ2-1	TGTGCCAGCAGCTTAGACAGGGTCGATGAGCAGTTCTTC	CASSLDRVDEQFF
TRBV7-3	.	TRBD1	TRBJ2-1	TGTGCCAGCAGCCCCGGACAGGGAGAGCAGTTCTTC	CASSPGQGEQFF
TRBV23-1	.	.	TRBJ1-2	TGCGCCAGCAGTCGAAGCAGGGCCCACAACTATGGCTACACCTTC	CASSRSRAHNYGYTF
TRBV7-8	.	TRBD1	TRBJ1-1	TGTGCCAGCAGCTTAGGGGGACAGACTGAAGCTTTCTTT	CASSLGGQTEAFF
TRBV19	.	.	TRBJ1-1	TGTGCCAGTAGTTCCCGGGGAGGGAACACTGAAGCTTTCTTT	CASSSRGGNTEAFF
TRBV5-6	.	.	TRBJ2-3	TGTGCCAGCAGCTTTCCCGCAGATACGCAGTATTTT	CASSFPADTQYF
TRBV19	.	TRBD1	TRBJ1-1	TGTGCCAGTAGTAAGGACAGGGACACTGAAGCTTTCTTT	CASSKDRDTEAFF
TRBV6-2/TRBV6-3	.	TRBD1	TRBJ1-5	TGTGCCAGCAGTTCACTAACGGACAGGAGTAATCAGCCCCAGCATTTT	CASSSLTDRSNQPQHF
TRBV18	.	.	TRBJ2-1	TGTGCCAGCTCACCACCGGACTCCAATGAGCAGTTCTTC	CASSPPDSNEQFF
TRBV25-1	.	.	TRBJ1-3	TGTGCCAGCAGTCGGGGGGGGCCTGGAAACACCATATATTTT	CASSRGGPGNTIYF
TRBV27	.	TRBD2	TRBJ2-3	TGTGCCAGCAGTTTAACGGGTAGCGGGGTGGCAGATACGCAGTATTTT	CASSLTGSGVADTQYF
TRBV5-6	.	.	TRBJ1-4	TGTGCCAGCAGCTTGAAATCGGGGGAGGAAAAACTGTTTTTT	CASSLKSGEEKLFF